Listed below are T cell receptor beta chains from one sample, sequenced in a study of shared clonotypes between healthy human individuals. Sequencing used immunoSEQ multiplex PCR; TCRdb keeps in-frame clones, though not all of them. The sample consists of over 850,000 clones, around 78% of them appearing once. Sequencing was done on a sample of memory CD4+ T cells from PBMCs. The receptors here all came from a man aged 18 to 29 in good health. Some clones in this sample may be carry-over from other donors' samples. The CDR3 runs from the conserved cysteine through the conserved F or W. D genes are given only for firm matches. Expanded clones are given a class, and other clones once, few, many or no size at all.

v_call	clone_size	cdr3_length	j_call	d_call	cdr3_nt	cdr3_aa
TRBV7-2	.	15	TRBJ2-7	TRBD1	TGTGCCAGCAGCAACCCCGACAGGGCTCGGTACGAGCAGTACTTC	CASSNPDRARYEQYF
TRBV4-1	.	15	TRBJ1-1	.	TGCGCCAGCAGCCAGGACTCCGGTCGGAACACTGAAGCTTTCTTT	CASSQDSGRNTEAFF
TRBV5-1	once	14	TRBJ2-1	TRBD1	TGCGCCAGCAGCGGGACAGGGTTTATGAATGAGCAGTTCTTC	CASSGTGFMNEQFF
TRBV5-1	.	19	TRBJ2-1	TRBD2	TGCGCCAGCAGCGCCGGGACCCGCGGCACTAGCGGGTATTACAATGAGCAGTTCTTC	CASSAGTRGTSGYYNEQFF
TRBV7-9	.	14	TRBJ2-7	.	TGTGCCAGCAGGTCTGGAGGGGGCGGCAGCGAGCAGTACTTC	CASRSGGGGSEQYF
TRBV19	once	18	TRBJ2-7	TRBD2	TGTGCCAGTAGTACTAAGGGACTAGCGGGAGATCGGTCCCACGAGCAGTACTTC	CASSTKGLAGDRSHEQYF
TRBV6-1	few	14	TRBJ2-5	.	TGTGCCAGCAGTGCCAGGACGGGGCCAGAGACCCAGTACTTC	CASSARTGPETQYF
TRBV4-2	.	12	TRBJ1-1	.	TGTGCCAGCAGCCGGCCGAACACTGAAGCTTTCTTT	CASSRPNTEAFF
TRBV7-2	.	15	TRBJ2-5	TRBD2	TGTGCCAGCAGCATGACTAGCGGGTACCAAGAGACCCAGTACTTC	CASSMTSGYQETQYF
TRBV9	few	13	TRBJ2-1	.	TGTGCCAGCAGCGCGGACTGGCTTAATGAGCAGTTCTTC	CASSADWLNEQFF
TRBV5-1	.	14	TRBJ1-2	.	TGCGCCAGCAGCCTTACTTACATCCCTTATGGCTACACCTTC	CASSLTYIPYGYTF
TRBV7-3	.	14	TRBJ1-1	.	TGTGCCAGCAGCCCCGGGTCGGGGAACACTGAAGCTTTCTTT	CASSPGSGNTEAFF
TRBV28	.	14	TRBJ2-5	.	TGTGCCAGCACCCCTAGCAATGGTGCAGAGACCCAGTACTTC	CASTPSNGAETQYF
TRBV5-1	.	17	TRBJ2-3	.	TGCGCCAGCAGCTTGGTGGGTCTATCAGGTCTCACAGATACGCAGTATTTT	CASSLVGLSGLTDTQYF
TRBV7-3	few	14	TRBJ2-3	.	TGTGCCAGCAGCTCCACGACAGCGGCAGATACGCAGTATTTT	CASSSTTAADTQYF
TRBV6-1	few	14	TRBJ1-5	.	TGTGCCAGCACCACCGGGGCAGTAAATCAGCCCCAGCATTTT	CASTTGAVNQPQHF
TRBV29-1	.	16	TRBJ2-1	.	TGCAGCGTTGAACTCCGGGACGCGAGCTCCTACAATGAGCAGTTCTTC	CSVELRDASSYNEQFF
TRBV30	.	10	TRBJ2-5	.	TGTGCTTGGGGGAAAGAGACCCAGTACTTC	CAWGKETQYF
TRBV6-5	.	14	TRBJ2-1	.	TGTGCCAGCAGGAATCAGGGTGGTATTGATGAGCAGCTCTTC	CASRNQGGIDEQLF
TRBV27	once	14	TRBJ2-5	.	TGTGCCAGCAGTTCCTACAGGGCCCGAGAGACCCAGTACTTC	CASSSYRARETQYF
TRBV7-2	.	14	TRBJ2-7	.	TGTGCCAGCAGCCTCCAGTCCTTTACCTACGAGCAGTACTTC	CASSLQSFTYEQYF
TRBV4-1	.	12	TRBJ2-2	.	TGCGCCAGCAGCCGGATCCCTGGGGAGCTGTTTTTT	CASSRIPGELFF
TRBV11-3	.	14	TRBJ2-5	.	TGTGCCAGCAGTAGAACACCGGAGGGAGGCCCCCAGTACTTC	CASSRTPEGGPQYF
TRBV30	.	15	TRBJ2-7	.	TGTGCCTGGAGTGCTCAAATAAGACGGGACTACGAGCAGTACTTC	CAWSAQIRRDYEQYF
TRBV5-1	.	15	TRBJ1-1	.	TGCGCCAGCAGCTTGGTTCAGCGCACCAACACTGAAGCTTTCTTT	CASSLVQRTNTEAFF
TRBV10-3	.	17	TRBJ1-4	.	TGTGCCATCAGTGATCGTAGGGGTAAGGGTCAGGATGAAAAACTGTTTTTT	CAISDRRGKGQDEKLFF
TRBV19	.	16	TRBJ2-1	.	TGTGCCAGTAGTATTCAGACTTACAGCCTCTACAATGAGCAGTTCTTC	CASSIQTYSLYNEQFF
TRBV2	.	17	TRBJ1-4	.	TGTGCCAGCAGTGAAGGCCTCTCCCCCGGGGCTAATGAAAAACTGTTTTTT	CASSEGLSPGANEKLFF
TRBV20-1	.	11	TRBJ1-2	.	TGCAGTGCGGCCGAAGTCTATGGCTACACCTTC	CSAAEVYGYTF
TRBV2	few	13	TRBJ2-7	.	TGTGCCAGCATCCGGAGGTTTTCCTACGAGCAGTACTTC	CASIRRFSYEQYF
TRBV18	.	14	TRBJ2-4	TRBD2	TGTGCCAGCTCCCCCGGGAGGGCCAAAAACATTCAGTACTTC	CASSPGRAKNIQYF
TRBV5-1	.	14	TRBJ2-2	.	TGCGCCAGCAGCCGCTCGGTAAACACCGGGGAGCTGTTTTTT	CASSRSVNTGELFF
TRBV23-1	.	15	TRBJ1-3	.	TGCGCCAGCAGTCAATCTGTAGTCTCTGGAAACACCATATATTTT	CASSQSVVSGNTIYF
TRBV11-3	few	16	TRBJ2-1	.	TGTGCCAGCAGCTTAAGTTTGGACTCCTCCTACAATGAGCAGTTCTTC	CASSLSLDSSYNEQFF
TRBV18	.	15	TRBJ1-1	.	TGTGCCAGCTCAAAGACCCCGGCTTCGGACACTGAAGCTTTCTTT	CASSKTPASDTEAFF
TRBV30	.	13	TRBJ2-5	TRBD1	TGTGCCTGGAGTATCCTGACAGGGGAGACCCAGTACTTC	CAWSILTGETQYF
TRBV7-8	.	16	TRBJ1-4	.	TGTGCCAGCAGTTATCTCCGGGACCCCGTGGGGGAAAAACTGTTTTTT	CASSYLRDPVGEKLFF
TRBV4-1	.	15	TRBJ2-7	.	TGCGCCAGCAGCCAAGGAGATGGGGGAAGGTACGAGCAGTACTTC	CASSQGDGGRYEQYF
TRBV7-8	.	16	TRBJ2-7	TRBD1	TGTGCCAGCAGCTTAACACTCGGGACAGGGTGGGGCGAGCAGTACTTC	CASSLTLGTGWGEQYF
TRBV5-1	.	15	TRBJ2-5	TRBD2	TGCGCCAGCAGCGGAATCGGGACTAGCGAAGAGACCCAGTACTTC	CASSGIGTSEETQYF
TRBV28	few	16	TRBJ1-2	.	TGTGCCAGCAGTACCGCCAAGGCAGGCGCTAACTATGGCTACACCTTC	CASSTAKAGANYGYTF
TRBV5-1	.	13	TRBJ2-7	.	TGCGCCAGCAGCTTGGATGTGGGTAGGCTCTCTTACTTC	CASSLDVGRLSYF
TRBV19	.	14	TRBJ2-2	.	TGTGCCAGTAGTGTCGGGACGAACACCGGGGAGCTGTTTTTT	CASSVGTNTGELFF
TRBV6-5	.	15	TRBJ1-2	TRBD1	TGTGCCAGCAGTGTCCCGGGACAGGACCACTATGGCTACACCTTC	CASSVPGQDHYGYTF
TRBV19	many	15	TRBJ2-2	TRBD2	TGTGCCAGTAGTGGGACTAGCGGGAACACCGGGGAGCTGTTTTTT	CASSGTSGNTGELFF